This TCR beta chain was captured in a study of post-analysis software for immune sequencing data (dated by TCRdb to about 2015). Study-level background: The recorded disease courses included relapsing-remitting, secondary progressive and progressive-relapsing multiple sclerosis, and some patients had no subtype annotation. Patient repertoires were compared against 10 to 12 previously published healthy control repertoires from donors aged 6 to 25 years. A subset of samples was prepared in parallel using single-end sample barcoding, then pooled and co-amplified after Illumina adapter ligation.

Receptor amplification or capture employed PCR. The run used an Illumina HiSeq 2500. To reduce PCR and sequencing biases, unique molecular identifiers were built into the TCR beta cDNA libraries. Every 1 to 10 million input T cells yielded roughly 500,000 cDNA molecules, meaning each molecule approximated one T cell. The same protocol used for the earlier healthy control dataset was applied to prepare and sequence the patient libraries. Within a given batch, samples were prepared together, multiplexed and sequenced on the same HiSeq lane. In the authors' own workflow: MIGEC was used to process the raw barcoded reads, and molecular identifier groups with only a single read were discarded before consensus assembly and CDR3 extraction. Clonotype tables were post-analysed with VDJtools, and diversity was normalized by down-sampling all datasets to the smallest sample size. In repertoire overlap clustering, CDR3 amino acid sequences, but not nucleotide sequences, were matched to correct batch-related cross-sample contamination. The public sequencing data were trimmed at Q25 with fastp and processed into clonotypes with MiXCR by TCRdb, which kept only in-frame beta chains. All rows with the same CDR3 protein become a single entry with the most common DNA and genes. These V and J calls originate from TCRdb's pipeline instead of the authors' own analysis. This sample lists about half a million distinct CDR3 sequences; approximately 46% were detected once. The top ten constitute 9% to 14% of the sample.

What the study reported, not specific to this receptor: Significantly higher frequencies in patients than in controls were found for about five TRBV segments, including TRBV5-6, TRBV5-1 and TRBV20-1. Direct clustering with F measure showed strong co-clustering of samples prepared in the same batch, prompting a batch-effect correction. Multiple sclerosis patients had significantly lower normalized Chao1 diversity than controls, a result that suggests substantial peripheral T-cell clonal expansion. The control group was slightly older than the multiple sclerosis patient group.

From the cysteine through the phenylalanine, the CDR3 covers 15 amino acids. The read is trimmed to its CDR3 DNA, 45 bases read in frame from base 1. V is pruned by 5 bases and J by 4 bases, leaving 11 bases of the junction without a gene match. As to this clonotype: Its antigen remains unidentified. No base-level quality is on record; no much larger clone is a single base apart.

To demonstrate the VDJtools post-analysis software, TCR beta repertoires were profiled from the peripheral blood of about a dozen young patients with multiple sclerosis. The patients with multiple sclerosis were children and adolescents between roughly 6 and 17 years of age. The sequence came from a girl aged 10-17 years with multiple sclerosis. Sequencing used blood. The V gene is TRBV12-3 or TRBV12-4 and the J gene is TRBJ2-7; TRBD1 agrees with 7 junctional bases. For the CDR3, the sequence is CASSHGQEPPYEQYF. The DNA is as follows: TGTGCCAGCAGTCATGGACAGGAGCCGCCTTACGAGCAGTACTTC.